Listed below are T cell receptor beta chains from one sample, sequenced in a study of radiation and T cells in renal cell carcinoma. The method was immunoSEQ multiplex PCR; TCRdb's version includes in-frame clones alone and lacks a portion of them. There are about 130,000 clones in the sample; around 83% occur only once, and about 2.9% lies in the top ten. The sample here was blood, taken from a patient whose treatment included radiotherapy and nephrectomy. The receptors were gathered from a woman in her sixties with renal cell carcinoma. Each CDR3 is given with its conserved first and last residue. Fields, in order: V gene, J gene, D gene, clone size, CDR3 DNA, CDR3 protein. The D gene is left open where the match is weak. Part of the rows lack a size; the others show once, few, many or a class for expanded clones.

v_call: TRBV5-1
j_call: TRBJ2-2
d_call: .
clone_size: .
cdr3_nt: TGCGCCAGCAGCTTGGAACAGGTCTCCGCGAACACCGGGGAGCTGTTTTTT
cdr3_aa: CASSLEQVSANTGELFF

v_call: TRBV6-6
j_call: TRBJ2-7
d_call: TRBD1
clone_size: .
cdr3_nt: TGTGCCAGCGCAGGCCCCCAGGGGGCAAGGTACGAGCAGTACTTC
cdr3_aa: CASAGPQGARYEQYF

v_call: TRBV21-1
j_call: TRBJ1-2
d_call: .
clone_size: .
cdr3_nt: TGTGCCAGCAGCAAAGAGGTAAAGGGCCGAGCGGTCGATGGCTACACCTTC
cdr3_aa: CASSKEVKGRAVDGYTF

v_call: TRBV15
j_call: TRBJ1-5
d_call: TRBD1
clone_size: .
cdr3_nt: TGTGCCACCAGCAGAGATGGACAGGGCGTGGAACCCCAGCATTTT
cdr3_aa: CATSRDGQGVEPQHF

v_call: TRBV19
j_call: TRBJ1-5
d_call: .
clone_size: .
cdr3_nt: TGTGCCAGTAGTATAGACCGTGGACTGACTGATGAGCCCCAGCATTTT
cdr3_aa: CASSIDRGLTDEPQHF

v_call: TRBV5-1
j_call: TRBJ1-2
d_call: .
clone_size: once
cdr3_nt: TGCGCCAGCAGCCGGACAACCAATGTGAACTATGGCTACACCTTC
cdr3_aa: CASSRTTNVNYGYTF

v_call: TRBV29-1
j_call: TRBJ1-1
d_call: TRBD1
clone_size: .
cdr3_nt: TGCAGCGTTGGGACAGGCCTGAACACTGAAGCTTTCTTT
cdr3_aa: CSVGTGLNTEAFF

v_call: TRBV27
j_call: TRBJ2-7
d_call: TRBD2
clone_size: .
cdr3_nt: TGTGCCAGCAGTTTATTAGCGGGGGACCTCTACGAGCAGTACTTC
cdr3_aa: CASSLLAGDLYEQYF

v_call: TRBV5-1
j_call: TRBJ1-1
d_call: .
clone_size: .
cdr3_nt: TGCGCCAGCAGCTTGGGCAGGTTAACACCCGAAGCTTTCTTT
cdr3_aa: CASSLGRLTPEAFF

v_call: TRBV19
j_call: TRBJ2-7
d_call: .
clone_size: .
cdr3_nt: TGTGCCAGTATCGCCGACAGGTTCGGGGGCGAGCAGTACTTC
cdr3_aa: CASIADRFGGEQYF

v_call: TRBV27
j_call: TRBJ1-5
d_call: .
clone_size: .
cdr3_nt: TGTGCCAGCGTGGGGAGCAATCAGCCCCAGCATTTT
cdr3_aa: CASVGSNQPQHF

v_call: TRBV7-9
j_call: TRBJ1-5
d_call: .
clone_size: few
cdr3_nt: TGTGCCAGCAGCTTGGAGGGTCAGCCCCAGCATTTT
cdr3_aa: CASSLEGQPQHF

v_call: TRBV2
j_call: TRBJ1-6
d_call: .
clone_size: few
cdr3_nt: TGTGCCAGCCGGGAAGGGCGGAATTCACCCCTCCACTTT
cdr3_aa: CASREGRNSPLHF

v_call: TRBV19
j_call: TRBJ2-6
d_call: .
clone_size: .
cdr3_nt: TGTGCCAGCCGTCCTTCTGGGGCCAACGTCCTGACTTTC
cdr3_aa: CASRPSGANVLTF

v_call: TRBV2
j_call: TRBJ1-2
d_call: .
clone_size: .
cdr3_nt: TGTGCCAGCAGTGAGTGGCAGGAGGGGGGCTACACCTTC
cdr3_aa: CASSEWQEGGYTF

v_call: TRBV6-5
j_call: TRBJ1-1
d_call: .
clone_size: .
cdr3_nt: TGTGCCAGCAAGAGTACTTCTGAAGCTTTCTTT
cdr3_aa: CASKSTSEAFF

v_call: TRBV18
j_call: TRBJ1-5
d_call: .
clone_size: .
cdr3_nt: TGTGCCAGCTCCCCTGGGGGTCAGGGATTGGGGCCCCAGCATTTT
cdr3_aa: CASSPGGQGLGPQHF

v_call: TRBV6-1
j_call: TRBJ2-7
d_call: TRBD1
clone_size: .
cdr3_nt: TGTGCCAGCAGTGAATGGGACAGGGGATCCCACGAGCAGTACTTC
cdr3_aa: CASSEWDRGSHEQYF

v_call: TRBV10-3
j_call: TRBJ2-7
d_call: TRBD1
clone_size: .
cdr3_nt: TGTGCCATCAGTGAGTCTGGGACAGGGAGCTCCGAGCAGTACTTC
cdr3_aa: CAISESGTGSSEQYF

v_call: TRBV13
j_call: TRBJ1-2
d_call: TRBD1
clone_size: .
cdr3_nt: TGTGCCAGCAGCGACCGACAGGGATCAGCTAACTATGGCTACACCTTC
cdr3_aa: CASSDRQGSANYGYTF

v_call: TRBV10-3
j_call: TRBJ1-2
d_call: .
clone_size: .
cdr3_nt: TGTGCCATCAGTGTCGGGACGGTGGAGAGCTACACCTTC
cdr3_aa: CAISVGTVESYTF

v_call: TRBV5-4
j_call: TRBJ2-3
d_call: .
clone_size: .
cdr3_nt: TGTGCCAGCAGCTTGGTACAGACAGATACGCAGTATTTT
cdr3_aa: CASSLVQTDTQYF

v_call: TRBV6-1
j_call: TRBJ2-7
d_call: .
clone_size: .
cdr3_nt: TGTGCCAGCAGCCTGGACGGTTACGAGCAGTACTTC
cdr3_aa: CASSLDGYEQYF

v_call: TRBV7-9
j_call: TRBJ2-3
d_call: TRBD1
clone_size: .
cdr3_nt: TGTGCCAGCAGCTCCCGGGACAGGGACACAGATACGCAGTATTTT
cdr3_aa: CASSSRDRDTDTQYF

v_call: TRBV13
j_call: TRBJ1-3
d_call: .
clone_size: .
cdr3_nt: TGTGCCAGCAGCTTAGAGGGGCAGTTCTCTGGAAACACCATATATTTT
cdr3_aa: CASSLEGQFSGNTIYF

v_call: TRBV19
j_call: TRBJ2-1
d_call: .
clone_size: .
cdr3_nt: TGTGCCAGTAGTATAGGGGGACACCGCTCCTACAATGAGCAGTTCTTC
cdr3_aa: CASSIGGHRSYNEQFF

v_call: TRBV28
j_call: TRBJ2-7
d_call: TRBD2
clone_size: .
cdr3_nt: TGTGCCAGCAGTCTAGGGACTAGCGGGTTACAATACGAGCAGTACTTC
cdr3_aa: CASSLGTSGLQYEQYF

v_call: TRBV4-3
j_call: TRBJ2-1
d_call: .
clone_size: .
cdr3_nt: TGCGCCAGCAGCCGCGTAACCGTCCGGGAGCTTCCTACAGATGAGCAGTTCTTC
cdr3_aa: CASSRVTVRELPTDEQFF

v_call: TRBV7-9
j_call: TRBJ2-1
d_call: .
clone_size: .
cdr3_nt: TGTGCCAGCAGCTTAGCTCCCCGAGGCGATGAGCAGTTCTTC
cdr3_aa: CASSLAPRGDEQFF

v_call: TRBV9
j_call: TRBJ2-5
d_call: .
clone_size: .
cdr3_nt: TGTGCCAGCACCCCCTCGTCGGAGGTAAGGGAGACCCAGTACTTC
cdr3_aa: CASTPSSEVRETQYF

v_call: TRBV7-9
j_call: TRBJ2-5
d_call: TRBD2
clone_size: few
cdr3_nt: TGTGCCAGCAGTTTTAGACTAGCGGAGGGGCAAGAGACCCAGTACTTC
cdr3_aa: CASSFRLAEGQETQYF

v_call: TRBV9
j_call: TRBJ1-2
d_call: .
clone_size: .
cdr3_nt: TGTGCCAGCAGCGAGCACAGGGAAAAAGATGGCTACACCTTC
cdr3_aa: CASSEHREKDGYTF

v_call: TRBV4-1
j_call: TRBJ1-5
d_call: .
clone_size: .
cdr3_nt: TGCGCCAGCAGCGAAGCGACGGGCAATCAGCCCCAGCATTTT
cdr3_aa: CASSEATGNQPQHF

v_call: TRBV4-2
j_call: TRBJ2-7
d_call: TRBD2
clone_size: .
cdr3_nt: TGTGCCAGCAGCCAAGTTGCCGGCGGGAGAACAACCCCCTACGAGCAGTACTTC
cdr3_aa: CASSQVAGGRTTPYEQYF

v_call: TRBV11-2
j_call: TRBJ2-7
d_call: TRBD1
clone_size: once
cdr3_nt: TGTGCCAGCAGTTCCTTCGGGACAGGGCAATACGAGCAGTACTTC
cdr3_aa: CASSSFGTGQYEQYF

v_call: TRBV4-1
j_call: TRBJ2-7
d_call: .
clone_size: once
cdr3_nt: TGCGCCAGCAGCCAATCAGATGGGGGCGGCGAGCAGTACTTC
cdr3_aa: CASSQSDGGGEQYF

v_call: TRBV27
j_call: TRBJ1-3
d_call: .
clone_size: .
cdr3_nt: TGTGCCAGCAGTTCAGGGGGAAACACCATATATTTT
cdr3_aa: CASSSGGNTIYF

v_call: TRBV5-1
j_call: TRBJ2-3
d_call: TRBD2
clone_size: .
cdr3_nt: TGCGCCAGCAGCCTCTCCGGGACTAGTAGTACAGATACGCAGTATTTT
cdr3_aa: CASSLSGTSSTDTQYF

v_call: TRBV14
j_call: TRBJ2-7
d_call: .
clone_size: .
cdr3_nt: TGTGCCAGCAGCCAAGGGGGACCATTCTACGAGCAGTACTTC
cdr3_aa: CASSQGGPFYEQYF

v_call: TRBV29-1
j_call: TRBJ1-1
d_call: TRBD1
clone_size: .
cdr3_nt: TGCAGCGAGGGGACAGGGGAAAATGAAGCTTTCTTT
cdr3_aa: CSEGTGENEAFF

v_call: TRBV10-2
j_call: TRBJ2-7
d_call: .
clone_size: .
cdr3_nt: TGCGCCAGCAGTGACCCGGGAATCTACGAGCAGTACTTC
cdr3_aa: CASSDPGIYEQYF

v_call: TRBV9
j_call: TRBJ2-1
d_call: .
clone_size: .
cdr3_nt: TGTGCCAGCAGCGAATGGGATTCCTACAATGAGCAGTTCTTC
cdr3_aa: CASSEWDSYNEQFF

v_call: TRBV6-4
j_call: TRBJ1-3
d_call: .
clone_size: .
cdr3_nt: TGTGCCAGCAGTGACTCGGGGGACATAAGATGCTCTGGAAACACCATATATTTT
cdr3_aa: CASSDSGDIRCSGNTIYF

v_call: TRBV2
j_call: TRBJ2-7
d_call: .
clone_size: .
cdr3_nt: TGTGCCAGCAGTGACTCCCTGCAGGGGCTTAGCGAGCAGTACTTC
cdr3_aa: CASSDSLQGLSEQYF

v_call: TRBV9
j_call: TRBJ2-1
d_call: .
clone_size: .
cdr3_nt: TGTGCCAGCAGCCCCAGGGGAGGGCGATACAATGAGCAGTTCTTC
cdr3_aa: CASSPRGGRYNEQFF

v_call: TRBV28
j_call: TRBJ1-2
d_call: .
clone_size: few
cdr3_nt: TGTGCCAGCAGTTTCCCGACGGCCGTCTACTATGGCTACACCTTC
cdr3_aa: CASSFPTAVYYGYTF

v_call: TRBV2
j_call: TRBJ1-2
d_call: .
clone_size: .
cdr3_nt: TGTGCCAGCAGTATTAACTCCAGGGATGGCTACACCTTC
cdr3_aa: CASSINSRDGYTF

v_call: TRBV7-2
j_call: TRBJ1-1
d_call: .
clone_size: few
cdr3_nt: TGTGCCAGCAGCTTAGGACAGCTGAACACTGAAGCTTTCTTT
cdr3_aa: CASSLGQLNTEAFF

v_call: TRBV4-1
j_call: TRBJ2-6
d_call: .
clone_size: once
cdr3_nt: TGTGCCAGCAGCCAAGATAAATCTGGGGCCAACGTCCTGACTTTC
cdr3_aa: CASSQDKSGANVLTF

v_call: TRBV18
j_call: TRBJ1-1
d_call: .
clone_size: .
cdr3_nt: TGTGCCAGCTCACCACAACGGGGGAAGTTCGAAGCTTTCTTT
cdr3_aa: CASSPQRGKFEAFF

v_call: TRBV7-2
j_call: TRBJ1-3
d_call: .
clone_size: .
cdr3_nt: TGTGCCAGCAGCTCAGACGGGCACTCTGGAAACACCATATATTTT
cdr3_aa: CASSSDGHSGNTIYF

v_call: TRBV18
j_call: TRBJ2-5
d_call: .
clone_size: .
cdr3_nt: TGTGCCAGCTCACCAGGTTTTCAACAAGAGACCCAGTACTTC
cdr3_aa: CASSPGFQQETQYF

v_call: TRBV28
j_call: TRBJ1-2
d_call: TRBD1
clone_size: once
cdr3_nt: TGTGCCAGCAGGGCCACAGGGGGAGGCTATGGCTACACCTTC
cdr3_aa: CASRATGGGYGYTF